This T cell receptor beta chain was observed in a study of sequential checkpoint blockade in melanoma. Study as a whole: First-line arms were nivolumab then ipilimumab, or the reverse, randomized 1:1.

Indicated treatment: randomized to nivolumab then ipilimumab (arm A) or the reverse (arm B). Assay used: immunoSEQ multiplex PCR; TCRdb lists only in-frame clones, some missing. The data hold fewer than 25,000 clones, with 80% observed a single time. Germline V gene data show CDR1 as LNHDA and CDR2 as SQIVND (reference sequence). This CDR3 has 15 amino acids. Between the trimmed V and J ends, which lost 6 bases and 2 bases, there was a span of 16 bases. The TCR originated in a human donor with melanoma. Sequences were derived from CD8+ T cells sorted from blood (inferred from file names), sampled from a patient given nivolumab and ipilimumab in sequence. The V and J genes are TRBV19 and TRBJ2-5; possibly TRBD1 for D (6 bases). The CDR3 sequence: CASSLPGVLQETQYF. Written as DNA, the CDR3 is TGTGCCAGTAGCCTTCCAGGGGTATTACAAGAGACCCAGTACTTC.